These 27 T cell receptor beta chains originate from one sample sequenced in a study of blood T cell repertoires in COVID-19. Repertoires were generated with immunoSEQ multiplex PCR, while TCRdb's copy carries only in-frame clones and drops some. Of approximately 68,000 clones listed, about 80% are singletons. The sequenced sample was peripheral blood. The receptor source for this set is a human donor in a cohort sampled during active COVID-19.

The gene calls are TRBV7-9 and TRBJ1-2, with D unresolved. V was pared by 0 bases and J by 7 bases, with 9 bases between. CDR1 is SEHNR, CDR2 FQNEAQ, per germline (reference sequence). The CDR3 has 13 amino acids. The CDR3 coding sequence is TGTGCCAGCAGCTTAGCCTTGGAGGGTGGCTACACCTTC. Its protein is CASSLALEGGYTF.

This rearrangement joins TRBV10-3 to TRBJ1-1; 12 bases are shared with TRBD1. CDR3 length equals 16 residues. The germline V gene encodes CDR1 ENHRY and CDR2 SYGVKD. The ends lost 6 bases at V and 1 base at J; junction bases unmatched: 6. DNA of the CDR3: TGTGCCATCAGGCCGGGACAGGGGGCAAAGAACACTGAAGCTTTCTTT. It is translated as CAIRPGQGAKNTEAFF.

This clone was found a few times. J is TRBJ2-7 and V is TRBV5-1; D ambiguous. The CDR3 contains 11 residues. Germline loops: CDR1 SGHRS, CDR2 YFSETQ. V was clipped by 0 bases and J by 6 bases, with 4 bases between them. The CDR3 nucleotides are TGCGCCAGCAGCTTGGCCGTCGAGCAGTACTTC. Translating it yields CASSLAVEQYF.

The chain employs TRBV2 and TRBJ2-7, with TRBD2 matching 7 bases. The CDR3 is made up of 10 amino acids. J gave up 7 bases and V 11 bases, and 5 bases lay outside the gene matches. The germline CDR1 and CDR2 sequences are SNHLY and FYNNEI. The CDR3 bases are TGTGCCGCGGGGGTAGCGGAGCAGTACTTC. Encoded protein: CAAGVAEQYF.

The chain couples TRBV5-1 to TRBJ2-7, with D perhaps matching TRBD1 (5 bases). The CDR3 has 15 residues. The V end was cut by 0 bases, the J end by 5 bases, with 15 bases between. Germline values: CDR1 SGHRS, CDR2 YFSETQ. The DNA for the CDR3 is TGCGCCAGCAGCTTGGATCCAGGGTCATTAGACGAGCAGTACTTC. It is translated as CASSLDPGSLDEQYF. Full variable domain (rest looked up from reference TRBV5-1 and TRBJ2-7): KAGVTQTPRYLIKTRGQQVTLSCSPISGHRSVSWYQQTPGQGLQFLFEYFSETQRNKGNFPGRFSGRQFSNSRSEMNVSTLELGDSALYLCASSLDPGSLDEQYFGPGTRLTVT.

This clone was seen once. The chain combines TRBV4-1 with TRBJ2-1; D is unclear. Trimming took off 1 base at V and 5 bases at J, with 15 bases between the two ends. This CDR3 has 16 amino acids. Per germline, CDR1 MGHRA and CDR2 YSYEKL. CDR3: CASSQVVAGLHNEQFF. CDR3 sequence (DNA): TGCGCCAGCAGCCAAGTGGTGGCAGGCCTGCACAATGAGCAGTTCTTC.

The chain links TRBV19 to TRBJ1-5, with 8 bases fitting TRBD1. Germline assignment: CDR1 LNHDA and CDR2 SQIVND (reference sequence). CDR3 size: 17 residues. V lost 4 bases, J lost 7 bases, and 15 bases stayed unmatched. The CDR3 bases are TGTGCCAGTAGTACCCTTACCGGGACAGGAGAGATCCAGCCCCAGCATTTT. This encodes CASSTLTGTGEIQPQHF. Looking up the rest from reference TRBV19 and TRBJ1-5 gives the full variable domain: DGGITQSPKYLFRKEGQNVTLSCEQNLNHDAMYWYRQDPGQGLRLIYYSQIVNDFQKGDIAEGYSVSREKKESFPLTVTSAQKNPTAFYLCASSTLTGTGEIQPQHFGDGTRLSIL.

The V call is TRBV7-9, the J call TRBJ1-5, with 8 bases that match TRBD1. The CDR3 is 16 amino acids. The V segment lost 1 base and the J segment 4 bases; nucleotides outside the gene matches: 6. CDR1 and CDR2 from the germline V gene are SEHNR and FQNEAQ (reference sequence). The CDR3 spells CASSLVSGTGNQPQHF. The CDR3 DNA reads as TGTGCCAGCAGCTTAGTTTCGGGGACAGGTAATCAGCCCCAGCATTTT.

This clone was counted once. This sequence joins TRBV27 and TRBJ1-1; the D is unclear. The CDR3 covers 13 residues. Germline values: CDR1 MNHEY, CDR2 SMNVEV (reference sequence). V dropped 5 bases and J dropped 4 bases, with 11 bases sitting between them. CDR3 loop: CASSRPSGTEAFF. DNA for the CDR3: TGTGCCAGCAGTAGGCCATCGGGCACTGAAGCTTTCTTT.

There are a few counts of this clone. This rearrangement joins TRBV6-5 to TRBJ1-4; D gene unclear. The germline V gene has CDR1 MNHEY and CDR2 SVGAGI. CDR3 length: 15 residues. V was clipped by 4 bases and J by 8 bases, with 17 bases between them. CDR3: CASSLEGRLNEKLFF. For the CDR3, the DNA is TGTGCCAGCAGTTTGGAGGGCAGGTTGAACGAAAAACTGTTTTTT.

The genes are TRBV3-1 (or the pseudogene TRBV3-2) and TRBJ1-2; D ambiguous. Germline V CDR1 and CDR2: LGHDT, YNNKEL (reference sequence). This CDR3 has 12 amino acids. Trimming stripped 0 bases from V and 5 bases from J, with 4 bases between. The CDR3 nucleotides read TGTGCCAGCAGCCAAGAATCTTATGGCTACACCTTC. This gives the protein CASSQESYGYTF.

CDR3 bases: TGTGCCAGCTCACAAAACAGGGCTAACTATGGCTACACCTTC. Translation: CASSQNRANYGYTF. J is TRBJ1-2 and V is TRBV18, with D possibly being TRBD1 (6 bases). The CDR3 has 14 amino acids. The germline V and J ends were trimmed by 4 bases and 0 bases, with 9 bases remaining between them. From germline, CDR1 is KGHSH and CDR2 LQKENI. The whole variable domain, filled in from reference TRBV18 and TRBJ1-2, reads NAGVMQNPRHLVRRRGQEARLRCSPMKGHSHVYWYRQLPEEGLKFMVYLQKENIIDESGMPKERFSAEFPKEGPSILRIQQVVRGDSAAYFCASSQNRANYGYTFGSGTRLTVV.

The V call is TRBV6-1, the J call TRBJ2-7; D gene ambiguous. The CDR3 has 12 residues. Trimming took 3 bases from V and 2 from J, leaving 5 bases between them. Germline V gives CDR1 MNHNS, CDR2 SASEGT. The CDR3 protein is CASSDAAYEQYF. CDR3 nucleotide sequence: TGTGCCAGCAGTGACGCAGCCTACGAGCAGTACTTC.

The CDR3: CASSDKNPGYRGNSPLHF. In nucleotides, the CDR3 is TGTGCCAGTAGCGACAAGAACCCAGGGTATCGGGGGAATTCACCCCTCCACTTT. The chain carries TRBV19 and TRBJ1-6; tentative D call: TRBD1 (5 bases). V gave up 6 bases and J gave up 7 bases, with 25 bases separating them. This CDR3 spans 18 amino acids. CDR1 LNHDA and CDR2 SQIVND come from the germline V gene (reference sequence).

The V gene is TRBV19, the J gene TRBJ2-7; tentatively, D is TRBD2 (6 bases). There are 15 residues in the CDR3. V was trimmed by 5 bases and J by 3 bases, leaving 17 bases between them. Germline-derived CDR1 and CDR2 are LNHDA and SQIVND (reference sequence). CDR3 nucleotide sequence: TGTGCCAGTAGTCCCTCGGGAGTGCCAAACTACGAGCAGTACTTC. The encoded protein is CASSPSGVPNYEQYF.

This clone was observed a single time. J is TRBJ2-7 and V is TRBV6-2 or TRBV6-3, with a weak D call TRBD1 (5 bases). Trimming removed 2 bases from V and 0 bases from J, with 14 bases in between. This CDR3 is built from 16 residues. CDR1 is MNHEY and CDR2 is SVGEGT in the germline V gene. Here the CDR3 DNA reads TGTGCCAGCAGTTACGGGGCTAAGGACGTCTCCTACGAGCAGTACTTC. Protein sequence: CASSYGAKDVSYEQYF.

The V gene is TRBV3-1 (or the pseudogene TRBV3-2), the J gene TRBJ1-2, with D unclear. The CDR3 is 16 amino acids. V shed 4 bases and J shed 3 bases, with 18 bases lying between them. Per germline, CDR1 LGHDT and CDR2 YNNKEL (reference sequence). CDR3 DNA sequence: TGTGCCAGCAGCCGGACCCCGGGAGGGAGAGACTATGGCTACACCTTC. Translation: CASSRTPGGRDYGYTF.

This clone was seen a few times. The chain combines TRBV5-8 with TRBJ1-5; TRBD1 aligns across 9 bases. The CDR3 extends over 16 amino acids. V trimming: 3 bases; J trimming: 4 bases; junction bases outside the gene matches: 8. From germline, CDR1 is SGHTS and CDR2 YDEGEE. This CDR3 reads CASSSLQGASNQPQHF. CDR3 in DNA: TGTGCCAGCAGCTCCCTACAGGGGGCTTCGAATCAGCCCCAGCATTTT. The full variable domain, completed using reference TRBV5-8 and TRBJ1-5, is EAGVTQSPTHLIKTRGQQATLRCSPISGHTSVYWYQQALGLGLQFLLWYDEGEERNRGNFPPRFSGRQFPNYSSELNVNALELEDSALYLCASSSLQGASNQPQHFGDGTRLSIL.

The chain combines TRBV7-3 with TRBJ1-1; D not certain. The CDR3 length is 13 residues. Per germline, CDR1 SGHTA and CDR2 FQGTGA. V lost 2 bases to trimming and J lost 4 bases, with 8 bases between them. CDR3 sequence reads: CASSLSGSTEAFF. CDR3 sequence (DNA): TGTGCCAGCAGCTTATCGGGGAGCACTGAAGCTTTCTTT.

The J gene is TRBJ2-5, the V gene TRBV7-6; 9 positions match TRBD1. V was pared by 2 bases and J by 5 bases, with 12 bases of the junction left unmatched. The CDR3 runs to 17 residues. The V gene's germline CDR1 is SGHVS and CDR2 FNYEAQ. This CDR3 is CASSLSIPTGGTETQYF. The CDR3 DNA is TGTGCCAGCAGCTTATCCATACCGACAGGGGGTACTGAGACCCAGTACTTC.

The chain couples TRBV7-8 to TRBJ1-2; 8 nucleotides match TRBD1. Germline trimming cut 6 bases from V and 4 bases from J; bases unmatched to any gene: 10. This CDR3 spans 15 amino acids. CDR1 is SGHVS, CDR2 FQNEAQ, per germline. CDR3 protein: CASSRTGTGPYGYTF. The CDR3 DNA reads TGTGCCAGCAGTCGAACCGGGACAGGCCCCTATGGCTACACCTTC.

The V call is TRBV2, the J call TRBJ1-1; 8 positions match TRBD1. The CDR3 has 13 amino acids. Germline CDR1 and CDR2: SNHLY and FYNNEI. The J segment lost 6 bases and the V segment lost 7 bases, leaving 7 bases of the junction unmatched. CDR3 residues: CASNSDRGPEAFF. The CDR3 DNA reads as TGTGCCAGCAACTCTGACAGGGGCCCTGAAGCTTTCTTT.

This clone was observed once. The J gene is TRBJ1-1, the V gene TRBV2; possibly TRBD1 for D (6 bases). The CDR3 has 16 amino acids. Trimming removed 1 base from V and 0 bases from J, with 12 bases in between. Germline values: CDR1 SNHLY, CDR2 FYNNEI. The CDR3 DNA follows: TGTGCCAGCAGTGAAGACAGTGGGGGCATGAACACTGAAGCTTTCTTT. Encoded protein: CASSEDSGGMNTEAFF.

This chain links TRBV5-1 with TRBJ2-3; 13 bases map to TRBD2. CDR1 and CDR2 (germline): SGHRS, YFSETQ. The CDR3 consists of 15 residues. Trimming cost V 2 bases and J 7 bases; bases outside gene matches: 4. CDR3 amino acids: CASSLLAGGLNTQYF. The CDR3, as DNA: TGCGCCAGCAGCTTACTAGCGGGGGGGTTGAATACGCAGTATTTT.

V usage is TRBV6-8 and J usage is TRBJ2-7, with 7 bases matching TRBD1. The junction had 11 bases not matched to a gene; V was cut back by 6 bases and J by 6 bases. The CDR3 contains 14 residues. Germline CDR1 and CDR2: MNHGY and SAAAGT. The CDR3 region has the DNA TGTGCCAGCAGAAAGGGACAGCGCCACGGCGAGCAGTACTTC. It translates to CASRKGQRHGEQYF.

This chain connects TRBV6-1 to TRBJ2-7, with 8 bases matching TRBD1. V was pared by 0 bases and J by 4 bases, with 2 bases of the junction left unmatched. Per germline, CDR1 MNHNS and CDR2 SASEGT. This CDR3 has 14 amino acids. This chain's CDR3 is CASSEARGLYEQYF. DNA of the CDR3: TGTGCCAGCAGTGAAGCCAGGGGGCTATACGAGCAGTACTTC.

In nucleotides, the CDR3 is TGTGCCAGCAACACAGCCAGTAATGAAAAACTGTTTTTT. Protein: CASNTASNEKLFF. The chain is built from TRBV2 and TRBJ1-4; D not certain. V lost 7 bases, J lost 4 bases, and 10 bases lay in between. The CDR3 has 13 amino acids. Germline-derived CDR1 and CDR2 are SNHLY and FYNNEI.